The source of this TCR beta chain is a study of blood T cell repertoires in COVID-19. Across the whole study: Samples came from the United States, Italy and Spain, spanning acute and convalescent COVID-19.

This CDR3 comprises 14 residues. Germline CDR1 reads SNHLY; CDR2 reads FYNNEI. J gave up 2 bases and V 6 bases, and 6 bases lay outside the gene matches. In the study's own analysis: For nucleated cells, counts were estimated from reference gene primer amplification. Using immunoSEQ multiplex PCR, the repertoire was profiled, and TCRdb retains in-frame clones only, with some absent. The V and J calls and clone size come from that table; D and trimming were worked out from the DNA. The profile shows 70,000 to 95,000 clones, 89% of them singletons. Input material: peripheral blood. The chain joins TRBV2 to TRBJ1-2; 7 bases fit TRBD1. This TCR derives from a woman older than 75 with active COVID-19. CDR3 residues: CASRFDRVNYGYTF. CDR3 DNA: TGTGCCAGCAGATTTGACAGGGTAAACTATGGCTACACCTTC.